The sample holds one count of the clone carrying this T cell receptor (beta chain). As the sequencing template, cDNA was produced by extracting RNA and reverse transcribing it. Sequenced by immunoSEQ multiplex PCR; TCRdb stores in-frame clones only, minus some. The sample comprises 150,000 or so clones, under 60% of which are singletons, and 6.4% rests with the top ten. Individuals with alopecia areata gave both lesional scalp punch biopsies and peripheral blood for collection. This sample stems from a study of CD8+ T cells in alopecia areata. For the study at large: Among treated patients, oral tofacitinib was administered at 5 to 10 mg twice daily.

CDR3 size: 16 residues. V lost 1 base to trimming and J lost 1 base, with 13 bases between them. Looked up from germline, CDR1 is LGHNA and CDR2 is YSLEER. V and J are TRBV4-3 and TRBJ1-1, with unresolved D. Here the sequenced sample was CD4+ T cells sorted from blood, taken at week 0. This receptor was obtained from a human donor with alopecia areata. CDR3 region: CASSQGDLAGNTEAFF. The CDR3 coding sequence is TGCGCCAGCAGCCAAGGGGATCTGGCGGGGAACACTGAAGCTTTCTTT.